This T cell receptor (beta chain) was found in a study of blood T cells in healthy people across ages. Notes on the study in general: Diversity estimated from one million T cells was considered an underestimate.

This clonotype occurred a few times. No antigen is known for it. A sample-barcoded 5' primer and a J-beta primer mix were used in a second PCR of roughly 7 to 11 cycles. Each cDNA molecule was tagged by a template-switch adaptor with 12 random nucleotides. TCRdb redid the calling of the 5' RACE reads with MiXCR, one entry per CDR3 protein. The sample holds over 700,000 distinct CDR3 sequences; about 53% are singletons and the top ten take about 42%. The people who gave samples were healthy Caucasians from Russia, aged about 6 to 100. Total RNA extraction produced at least 6 micrograms (per sample) for the study. Deletions cut 0 bases from V and 6 bases from J, with 16 bases between. This CDR3 has 16 amino acids. Germline CDR1 and CDR2: SGHRS and YFSETQ.

The clonotype comes from a man older than 75 in good health. The chain uses TRBV5-1 and TRBJ2-1; TRBD2 is a possible D gene (6 bases). The sequenced material came from blood. The CDR3 reads CASSLAGGGPLNEQFF. The CDR3 bases are TGCGCCAGCAGCTTGGCTGGGGGAGGACCTCTCAATGAGCAGTTCTTC.